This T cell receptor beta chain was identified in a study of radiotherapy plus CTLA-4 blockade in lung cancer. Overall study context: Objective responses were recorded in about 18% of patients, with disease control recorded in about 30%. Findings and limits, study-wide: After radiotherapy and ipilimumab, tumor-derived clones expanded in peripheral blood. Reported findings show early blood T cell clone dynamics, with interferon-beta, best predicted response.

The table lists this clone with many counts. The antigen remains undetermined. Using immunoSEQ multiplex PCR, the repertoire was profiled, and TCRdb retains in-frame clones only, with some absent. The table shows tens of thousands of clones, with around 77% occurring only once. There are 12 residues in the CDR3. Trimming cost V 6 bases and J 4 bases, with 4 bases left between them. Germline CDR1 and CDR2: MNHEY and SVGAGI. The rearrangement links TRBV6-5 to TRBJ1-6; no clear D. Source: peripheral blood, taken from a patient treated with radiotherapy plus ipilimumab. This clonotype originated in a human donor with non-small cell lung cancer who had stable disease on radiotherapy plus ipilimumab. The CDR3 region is CASRAYNSPLHF. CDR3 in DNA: TGTGCCAGCAGGGCTTATAATTCACCCCTCCACTTT.